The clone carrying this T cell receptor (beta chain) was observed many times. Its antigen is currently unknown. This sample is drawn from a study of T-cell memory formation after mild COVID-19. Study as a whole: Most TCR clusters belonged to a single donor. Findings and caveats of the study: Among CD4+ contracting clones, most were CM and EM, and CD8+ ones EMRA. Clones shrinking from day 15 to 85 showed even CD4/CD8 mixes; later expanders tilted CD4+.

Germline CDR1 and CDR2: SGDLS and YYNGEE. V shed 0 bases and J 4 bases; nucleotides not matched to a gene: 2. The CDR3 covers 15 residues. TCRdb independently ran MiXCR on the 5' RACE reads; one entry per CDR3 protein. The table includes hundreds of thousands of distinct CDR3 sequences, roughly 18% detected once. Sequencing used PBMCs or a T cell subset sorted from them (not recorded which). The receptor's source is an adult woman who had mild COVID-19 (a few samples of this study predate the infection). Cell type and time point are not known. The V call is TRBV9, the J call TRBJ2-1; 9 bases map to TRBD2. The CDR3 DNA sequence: TGTGCCAGCAGCGTAGAGGGACTAGCTTACAATGAGCAGTTCTTC. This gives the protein CASSVEGLAYNEQFF.